This T cell receptor (beta chain) is drawn from a study of T cells after yellow fever vaccination. Overall study findings and caveats: In post-booster samples, most primary-vaccination clones reappeared (approximately 95% CD4, 88% CD8).

Germline V gene sequence: CDR1 SGHAT, CDR2 FQNNGV. This CDR3 has 14 amino acids. V was clipped by 4 bases and J by 9 bases, with 18 bases between them. Of note for this clonotype: No antigen is known for it.

TCRdb re-analysed the 5' RACE reads in MiXCR, keeping a single row per CDR3 protein. The sample has 340,000 or so distinct CDR3 sequences, roughly an eighth seen once. This TCR was recovered from a man in his late teens or twenties who received the YFV17D yellow fever vaccine. The specimen comprised CD4+ T cells sorted from PBMCs, sampled 15 days after the yellow fever booster vaccination. This rearrangement joins TRBV11-2 to TRBJ2-5; tentatively, D is TRBD1 or TRBD2 (5 bases each). CDR3 in DNA: TGTGCCAGCAGCTCCGGGACCCGTCTTGGAGCCCAGTACTTC. Amino acid sequence: CASSSGTRLGAQYF.